The rows below give T cell receptor beta chains drawn from one sample of a study of blood T cell repertoires in COVID-19. The data were produced by immunoSEQ multiplex PCR, yet TCRdb's version contains in-frame clones alone and is incomplete. The sample contains 150,000 to 200,000 clones, 70% to 90% of which appear only once. Sequenced: peripheral blood. The origin of the receptors is a woman in her twenties or thirties with active or convalescent COVID-19. Each CDR3 is given with its conserved first and last residue. Each record gives: D gene, J gene, V gene, clone size, CDR3 DNA, CDR3 protein. The D gene is left open where the match is weak. Size is omitted from some rows. Given values are once, few, many or a class for expanded clones.

>TRBD1|TRBJ1-2|TRBV18|.
TGTGCCAGCTCACCCGACAGGGGCGCTATGGAGGATGGTGGCTACACCTTC
CASSPDRGAMEDGGYTF
>TRBD1|TRBJ1-1|TRBV27|.
TGTGCCAGCAGTTTATCCTGGGGACAGGACACTGAAGCTTTCTTT
CASSLSWGQDTEAFF
>TRBD1|TRBJ1-1|TRBV5-4|.
TGTGCCAGCAGCTTCGGACAGGGGGACACTGAAGCTTTCTTT
CASSFGQGDTEAFF
>.|TRBJ2-3|TRBV2|.
TGTGCCAGCAGTGAATACGTGACTAGCACAGATACGCAGTATTTT
CASSEYVTSTDTQYF
>TRBD2|TRBJ2-1|TRBV27|.
TGTGCCAGCAGTGTCCCGGGACTAGCGGGAGACGGTGGGCAGTTCTTC
CASSVPGLAGDGGQFF
>TRBD2|TRBJ2-3|TRBV7-2|.
TGTGCCAGCAGCTATGGACTAGCGGGAGGGGCAGATACGCAGTATTTT
CASSYGLAGGADTQYF
>TRBD2|TRBJ2-7|TRBV11-2|.
TGTGCCAGCATCAGGGGACTAGCGGGGCCCTCCTACGAGCAGTACTTC
CASIRGLAGPSYEQYF
>TRBD1|TRBJ1-4|TRBV29-1|.
TGCAGCGTTGAACGGACAGGGAATGAAAAACTGTTTTTT
CSVERTGNEKLFF
>.|TRBJ2-3|TRBV18|.
TGTGCCAGCTCCCGGCGGCCGATAACAGATACGCAGTATTTT
CASSRRPITDTQYF
>.|TRBJ2-7|TRBV5-1|.
TGCGCCAGCAGCTTCACAGGGACCTACGAGCAGTACTTC
CASSFTGTYEQYF
>TRBD1|TRBJ2-3|TRBV19|.
TGTGCCAGTAGGGGACAGAAAACTAGCACAGATACGCAGTATTTT
CASRGQKTSTDTQYF
>.|TRBJ2-1|TRBV18|.
TGTGCCAGCTCTGCGGGGGCCCACAATGAGCAGTTCTTC
CASSAGAHNEQFF
>TRBD1|TRBJ2-7|TRBV11-2|once
TGTGCCAGCAGCCCCTGGACAGGGGGCGAGCAGTACTTC
CASSPWTGGEQYF
>.|TRBJ2-7|TRBV13|.
TGTGCCAGCAGCCAAGCCCTAGACAGTATCCACGAGCAGTACTTC
CASSQALDSIHEQYF
>TRBD1|TRBJ1-5|TRBV2|.
TGTGCCAGCAGTCAAACTCCGGGACAGGGGAGTCAGCCCCAGCATTTT
CASSQTPGQGSQPQHF
>.|TRBJ1-1|TRBV6-5|.
TGTGCCAGCTCCCTCAACATGAACACTGAAGCTTTCTTT
CASSLNMNTEAFF
>TRBD2|TRBJ2-1|TRBV6-1|.
TGTGCCAGCAGTGAAGACCCGCGGGGGGGCAATAATGAGCAGTTCTTC
CASSEDPRGGNNEQFF
>TRBD1|TRBJ1-2|TRBV7-2|.
TGTGCCAGCAGCTTTCGTACAGGGGGCGGCTATGGCTACACCTTC
CASSFRTGGGYGYTF
>.|TRBJ1-1|TRBV25-1|.
TGTGCCAGCAGTGAATCCGGGGGTAGAGCTTTCTTT
CASSESGGRAFF
>TRBD2|TRBJ2-1|TRBV19|.
TGTGCCAGTAGTATGGGGAGCGGGGCTTACAATGAGCAGTTCTTC
CASSMGSGAYNEQFF
>TRBD1|TRBJ1-1|TRBV19|.
TGTGCCAGTAGTATAATTCCAAGGACAGGGACCACTGAAGCTTTCTTT
CASSIIPRTGTTEAFF
>.|TRBJ1-5|TRBV18|.
TGTGCCAGCTCACCACGGGCCAATCAGCCCCAGCATTTT
CASSPRANQPQHF
>TRBD1|TRBJ1-1|TRBV15|.
TGTGCCACCAGCGGGGACAGGGTGAACACTGAAGCTTTCTTT
CATSGDRVNTEAFF
>TRBD1|TRBJ2-1|TRBV6-5|.
TGTGCCAGCACCCGACAGGGCAATGAGCAGTTCTTC
CASTRQGNEQFF
>.|TRBJ2-1|TRBV9|few
TGTGCCAGCAGCGTGGCGCTAGTGAGCTCCTACAATGAGCAGTTCTTC
CASSVALVSSYNEQFF
>.|TRBJ1-5|TRBV19|.
TGTGCCAGTAGTATTGGTCCAGTTTATAGCAATCAGCCCCAGCATTTT
CASSIGPVYSNQPQHF
>.|TRBJ2-1|TRBV7-9|medium-sized
TGTGCCAGCAGCTTAGGCCTAATCTCCTACAATGAGCAGTTCTTC
CASSLGLISYNEQFF
>.|TRBJ1-2|TRBV6-5|.
TGTGCCAGCAGTTACTCCTATCGGGGAGGTCGCTATGGCTACACCTTC
CASSYSYRGGRYGYTF
>.|TRBJ2-1|TRBV4-1|once
TGCGCCAGCAGCCAAGAAGGGAGGGGGGGCCTCAATGAGCAGTTCTTC
CASSQEGRGGLNEQFF
>.|TRBJ1-1|TRBV11-2|.
TGTGCCAGCAGCTTTCAAGGTCGGGGTTTCGATACTGAAGCTTTCTTT
CASSFQGRGFDTEAFF
>TRBD1|TRBJ1-5|TRBV5-1|.
TGCGCCAGCAGCCCGGGACAGGGAGTCGGCCAGCCCCAGCATTTT
CASSPGQGVGQPQHF
>TRBD1|TRBJ2-7|TRBV19|.
TGTGCCAGTAGTCTTACAGGGGGCTCCTACGAGCAGTACTTC
CASSLTGGSYEQYF
>TRBD1|TRBJ2-2|TRBV19|.
TGTGCCAGTAGTATATCTAACTCAGGCGTGACAGGGGGAGTCGGGGAGCTGTTTTTT
CASSISNSGVTGGVGELFF
>TRBD1|TRBJ2-7|TRBV3-1/TRBV3-2|.
TGTGCCAGCAGCCAAGAATCAAGCCTCCGTTGGGACAGGGGACACGAGCAGTACTTC
CASSQESSLRWDRGHEQYF
>TRBD1|TRBJ1-1|TRBV20-1|.
TGCAGTGCTAGTGGCAGGGGGGCTGAAGCTTTCTTT
CSASGRGAEAFF
>.|TRBJ1-2|TRBV15|.
TGTGCCACCAGCAGAGATACCCCGGGGAGGGCTGGCTACACCTTC
CATSRDTPGRAGYTF
>.|TRBJ1-5|TRBV7-8|few
TGTGCCAGCAGCCCCGGGAACAATCAGCCCCAGCATTTT
CASSPGNNQPQHF
>TRBD1|TRBJ1-4|TRBV6-1|.
TGTGCCAGCAGTGACCCTACAGGGGACGAAAAACTGTTTTTT
CASSDPTGDEKLFF
>.|TRBJ1-1|TRBV18|.
TGTGCCAGCTCTCTCGCGACCGACAGTTCTGAAGCTTTCTTT
CASSLATDSSEAFF
>TRBD1|TRBJ2-5|TRBV5-1|.
TGCGCCAGCAGCTTCGACAGGGAGATGGAGACCCAGTACTTC
CASSFDREMETQYF
>TRBD2|TRBJ2-1|TRBV19|.
TGTGCCAGTAGTATACCTAGCGGGGGCTCCTACAATGAGCAGTTCTTC
CASSIPSGGSYNEQFF
>.|TRBJ2-6|TRBV19|.
TGTGCCAGTTGTCAGGGGGGAGCTGGGGCCAACGTCCTGACTTTC
CASCQGGAGANVLTF
>TRBD1|TRBJ1-6|TRBV11-3|.
TGTGCCAGCAGCTGGGACAGGAATAATTCACCCCTCCACTTT
CASSWDRNNSPLHF
>.|TRBJ2-1|TRBV11-2|.
TGTGCCAGCAGCCCCAGACTACGGGCTACCTTGGGCTCCTACAATGAGCAGTTCTTC
CASSPRLRATLGSYNEQFF
>TRBD1|TRBJ1-2|TRBV5-6|.
TGTGCCAGCAGCTTGGGACGGACAGGTCTTTATGGCTACACCTTC
CASSLGRTGLYGYTF
>TRBD1|TRBJ1-6|TRBV27|.
TGTGCCAGCAGTTTGCGGGGGGCAGGGGGTTATAATTCACCCCTCCACTTT
CASSLRGAGGYNSPLHF
>TRBD1|TRBJ2-7|TRBV24-1|.
TGTGCCACCAGTGACCGGACCGGGACAGGGGACTTTGAGCAGTACTTC
CATSDRTGTGDFEQYF
>.|TRBJ2-7|TRBV30|.
TGTGCCTGTTACAGGGGACTCCGGGACGAGCAGTACTTC
CACYRGLRDEQYF
>.|TRBJ1-5|TRBV28|.
TGTGCCAGCAGCCTTACCCCCCGGGCGGGGCAGCCCCAGCATTTT
CASSLTPRAGQPQHF
>TRBD1|TRBJ1-1|TRBV11-3|.
TGTGCCAGCAGCCTCACTCCGGGACAGATGAACACTGAAGCTTTCTTT
CASSLTPGQMNTEAFF
>TRBD1|TRBJ1-2|TRBV7-9|once
TGTGCCAGCAGCCTACAGACAGGGACTGGCTACACCTTC
CASSLQTGTGYTF
>.|TRBJ1-2|TRBV25-1|.
TGTGCCAGCAGTGACCTTTTGACAGAACCCTATGGCTACACCTTC
CASSDLLTEPYGYTF
>.|TRBJ1-1|TRBV5-1|once
TGCGCCAGCAGGCCAACCTCCGGGAACACTGAAGCTTTCTTT
CASRPTSGNTEAFF
>.|TRBJ1-4|TRBV5-1|.
TGCGCCAGCAGCTTGGGCTCAGCTAATGAAAAACTGTTTTTT
CASSLGSANEKLFF
>TRBD1|TRBJ1-1|TRBV6-5|.
TGTGCCAGCCGGGACAGACAAACTGAAGCTTTCTTT
CASRDRQTEAFF
>TRBD1|TRBJ1-2|TRBV5-1|.
TGCGCCAGCAGACCCGACGGGACAGCTAACTATGGCTACACCTTC
CASRPDGTANYGYTF
>TRBD2|TRBJ2-1|TRBV11-3|.
TGTGCCAGCAGCCCCAATTTAGCGGGGGCCTACAATGAGCAGTTCTTC
CASSPNLAGAYNEQFF